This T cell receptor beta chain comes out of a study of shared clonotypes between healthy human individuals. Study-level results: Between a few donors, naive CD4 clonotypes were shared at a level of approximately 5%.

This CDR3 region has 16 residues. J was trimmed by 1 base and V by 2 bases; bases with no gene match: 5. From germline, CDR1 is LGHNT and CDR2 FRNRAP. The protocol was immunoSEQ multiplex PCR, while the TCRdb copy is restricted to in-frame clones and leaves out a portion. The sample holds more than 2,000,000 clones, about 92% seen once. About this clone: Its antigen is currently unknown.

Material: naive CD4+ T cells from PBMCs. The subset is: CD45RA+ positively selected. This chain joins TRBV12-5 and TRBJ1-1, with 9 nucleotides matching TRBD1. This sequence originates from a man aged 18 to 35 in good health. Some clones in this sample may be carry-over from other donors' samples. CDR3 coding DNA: TGTGCTAGTGGTTTGTTTACAGGGGGCGAGAACACTGAAGCTTTCTTT. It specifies CASGLFTGGENTEAFF.